These 31 T cell receptor beta chains share one sample of origin, sequenced in a study of blood T cell repertoires in COVID-19. Method: immunoSEQ multiplex PCR; TCRdb's copy keeps in-frame clones and lacks some. The profile shows roughly 76,000 clones, roughly 90% of them singletons. Sequencing was performed on PBMCs or T cells enriched from blood (not recorded which). The receptors originated from a woman aged 45 to 65 with acute COVID-19.

This chain uses TRBV2 with TRBJ2-7, with TRBD2 as a possible D gene (6 bases). Trimming shortened V by 6 bases and J by 1 base, and 16 bases separated the two germline ends. The CDR3 sequence is 15 residues long. Germline CDR1 and CDR2: SNHLY and FYNNEI. The CDR3 loop is CASRKSRDSSYEQYF. The CDR3 nucleotides read TGTGCCAGCAGGAAATCCCGGGACTCGTCCTACGAGCAGTACTTC. Using reference TRBV2 and TRBJ2-7 for the parts outside the CDR3, the full variable domain is EPEVTQTPSHQVTQMGQEVILRCVPISNHLYFYWYRQILGQKVEFLVSFYNNEISEKSEIFDDQFSVERPDGSNFTLKIRSTKLEDSAMYFCASRKSRDSSYEQYFGPGTRLTVT.

The rearrangement links TRBV3-1 (or the pseudogene TRBV3-2) to TRBJ2-2; D is perhaps TRBD2 (6 bases). V lost 5 bases and J lost 2, with 18 bases in between. CDR3 length: 17 amino acids. CDR1 is LGHDT and CDR2 is YNNKEL in the germline V gene (reference sequence). The CDR3 DNA reads TGTGCCAGCAGCTCTCTGCCAGGGACTCGAAACACCGGGGAGCTGTTTTTT. Protein: CASSSLPGTRNTGELFF.

The rearrangement joins TRBV9 to TRBJ1-1; TRBD1 might be the D (6 bases). The germline V and J ends were trimmed by 0 bases and 1 base, with 7 bases remaining between them. The CDR3 consists of 14 residues. Per the germline V gene, CDR1 is SGDLS and CDR2 is YYNGEE. CDR3 amino acids: CASSVGQENTEAFF. CDR3 coding DNA: TGTGCCAGCAGCGTAGGACAGGAGAACACTGAAGCTTTCTTT.

The chain joins TRBV20-1 to TRBJ1-4, with D possibly TRBD1 on 6 matching bases. This CDR3 has 13 residues. Germline V lookup: CDR1 DFQATT, CDR2 SNEGSKA (reference sequence). Trimming removed 3 bases from V and 8 bases from J, with 13 bases in between. CDR3 DNA: TGCAGTGCTAGTGACCTTAGGGGGGAAAAACTGTTTTTT. It is translated as CSASDLRGEKLFF.

The sample holds one count of this clone. The rearrangement links TRBV7-9 to TRBJ1-5; 7 bases match TRBD1. The CDR3 is 12 amino acids. The germline gives CDR1 SEHNR, CDR2 FQNEAQ (reference sequence). The V and J ends lost 8 bases and 4 bases, in that order; junction bases with no gene match: 2. The CDR3 DNA follows: TGTGCCAGCGGGACAGATAATCAGCCCCAGCATTTT. Protein: CASGTDNQPQHF.

J is TRBJ2-1 and V is TRBV5-1; 9 positions agree with TRBD2. V lost 4 bases to trimming and J lost 9 bases; unmatched junction nucleotides: 14. The V gene's germline CDR1 is SGHRS and CDR2 YFSETQ. The CDR3 runs to 16 residues. CDR3 protein: CASSVTYSGSGVEQFF. For the CDR3, the DNA is TGCGCCAGCAGCGTAACCTATAGCGGGAGTGGAGTTGAGCAGTTCTTC.

This sequence joins TRBV12-3 or TRBV12-4 and TRBJ1-2; weak D call: TRBD1 (6 bases). Trimming pared 6 bases from V and 8 bases from J, leaving 16 bases between. The CDR3 is 13 residues long. The CDR3 protein is CASSPTGSGGYTF. CDR3 coding DNA: TGTGCCAGCAGCCCTACAGGGTCGGGAGGCTACACCTTC.

The CDR3 region has the DNA TGCGCCAGCGATAGGAGGGGCAGAAGACAGAATCAAGAGACCCAGTACTTC. This encodes CASDRRGRRQNQETQYF. The chain links TRBV10-1 to TRBJ2-5, with D maybe TRBD2 (6 bases). CDR3 length: 17 amino acids. Germline V gene sequence: CDR1 WNHNN, CDR2 SYGVQD (reference sequence). With 8 bases removed from V and 2 bases from J, the gap between germline ends came to 24 bases.

The genes are TRBV7-6 and TRBJ2-1, with 11 nucleotides matching TRBD1. The CDR3 contains 15 residues. Looked up from germline, CDR1 is SGHVS and CDR2 is FNYEAQ. V lost 3 bases, J lost 2 bases, and 0 bases stayed unmatched. The CDR3 DNA is TGTGCCAGCAGCTTGGGACAGGGGGCCTACAATGAGCAGTTCTTC. Translating it yields CASSLGQGAYNEQFF.

The gene calls are TRBV11-2 and TRBJ2-3; 7 positions match TRBD2. Trimming at V came to 5 bases and at J to 5 bases, leaving 13 bases not matched to a gene. In germline, CDR1 is SGHAT, CDR2 FQNNGV. This CDR3 region has 16 residues. CDR3 amino acids: CASSLGGLGRGDTQYF. The CDR3 DNA reads as TGTGCCAGCAGCCTGGGGGGACTGGGGAGGGGAGATACGCAGTATTTT.

The sample holds a few counts of this clone. The V and J genes are TRBV2 and TRBJ1-4; D is possibly TRBD1 (6 bases). Germline CDR1 reads SNHLY; CDR2 reads FYNNEI. With 6 bases removed from V and 5 bases from J, the gap between germline ends came to 16 bases. The CDR3 runs 15 residues. This CDR3 reads CASRERVRGNEKLFF. The DNA of the CDR3 is TGTGCCAGCAGAGAACGTGTCAGGGGAAATGAAAAACTGTTTTTT.

V gene TRBV29-1 combines with J gene TRBJ2-3, with D perhaps matching TRBD2 (6 bases). Germline assignment: CDR1 SQVTM and CDR2 ANQGSEA. The CDR3 consists of 16 residues. V was clipped by 0 bases and J by 5 bases, with 18 bases between them. The CDR3 here is CSVEDGLASVRDTQYF. CDR3 DNA sequence: TGCAGCGTTGAAGATGGGCTAGCTAGCGTCAGAGATACGCAGTATTTT.

The chain uses TRBV7-8 and TRBJ2-7; D perhaps matches TRBD2 (6 bases). The V end was cut by 1 base, the J end by 6 bases, with 10 bases between. This CDR3 has 13 amino acids. CDR1 and CDR2 (germline): SGHVS, FQNEAQ. DNA for the CDR3: TGTGCCAGCAGCTTAGGGGCGGGAAGCGAGCAGTACTTC. Translation: CASSLGAGSEQYF.

J is TRBJ2-3 and V is TRBV9, with 10 bases fitting TRBD2. CDR3 length: 18 residues. The germline gives CDR1 SGDLS, CDR2 YYNGEE. Losses at the gene ends were 3 bases for V and 3 bases for J; bases not matched to a gene: 13. CDR3 sequence: CASSEQREGHLRTDTQYF. The CDR3 DNA sequence: TGTGCCAGCAGCGAACAGCGGGAGGGCCACCTGAGGACAGATACGCAGTATTTT.

The chain carries TRBV7-2 and TRBJ2-5; 9 nucleotides line up with TRBD1. The CDR3 has 16 residues. The J segment lost 1 base and the V segment lost 5 bases, leaving 8 bases of the junction unmatched. The V gene's germline CDR1 is SGHTA and CDR2 FQGNSA. In nucleotides, the CDR3 is TGTGCCAGCAGCCAAGCCGCGGGACAGGGCCAAGAGACCCAGTACTTC. Translated, it gives CASSQAAGQGQETQYF.

This clone was counted only a few times. V is TRBV30 and J is TRBJ1-2; 12 bases map to TRBD1. CDR1 GTSNPN and CDR2 SVGIG come from the germline V gene (reference sequence). The CDR3 spans 15 residues. The trim removed 0 bases at V and 6 bases at J, leaving 5 bases unmatched. CDR3 nucleotide sequence: TGTGCCTGGAGTGTACGGGACAGGGGGCGGAATGGCTACACCTTC. Translated, it gives CAWSVRDRGRNGYTF.

This clone was found once. J is TRBJ2-3 and V is TRBV10-3, with 8 bases matching TRBD2. Trimming took 0 bases from V and 2 from J; bases not matched to a gene: 4. CDR3 size: 16 residues. Germline-derived CDR1 and CDR2 are ENHRY and SYGVKD. CDR3 DNA: TGTGCCATCAGTGAGTCGATAGCGGGGTCCACAGATACGCAGTATTTT. This sequence encodes CAISESIAGSTDTQYF.

This chain joins TRBV29-1 and TRBJ2-7, with D possibly TRBD1 on 5 matching bases. V dropped 6 bases and J dropped 2 bases, with 8 bases sitting between them. Germline CDR1 is SQVTM and CDR2 is ANQGSEA. CDR3 length equals 11 residues. The CDR3 region has the DNA TGCAGCGTCAGGGAAACCTACGAGCAGTACTTC. Translating gives CSVRETYEQYF.

V gene TRBV4-3 combines with J gene TRBJ1-1; D is undetermined. The CDR3 contains 13 residues. Deletions cut 2 bases from V and 1 base from J, with 5 bases between. Germline CDR1 reads LGHNA; CDR2 reads YSLEER. The CDR3 DNA sequence: TGCGCCAGCAGCCAAACAGAGAACACTGAAGCTTTCTTT. Its protein is CASSQTENTEAFF.

This chain connects TRBV7-2 to TRBJ1-1; TRBD1 matches at 8 bases. CDR1 SGHTA and CDR2 FQGNSA come from the germline V gene. The CDR3 is 15 amino acids. V lost 3 bases, J lost 4 bases, and 7 bases stayed unmatched. Written as DNA, the CDR3 is TGTGCCAGCAGCTTGACAGGGGTACAGATCACTGAAGCTTTCTTT. This encodes CASSLTGVQITEAFF.

The J gene is TRBJ1-5, the V gene TRBV3-1 (or the pseudogene TRBV3-2), with 7 bases aligning to TRBD1. The germline V gene encodes CDR1 LGHDT and CDR2 YNNKEL (reference sequence). This CDR3 is built from 16 residues. V lost 1 base, J lost 5 bases, and 8 bases stayed unmatched. The CDR3, as DNA: TGTGCCAGCAGCCAAGGTCCGGACAGGCCATATCAGCCCCAGCATTTT. It encodes CASSQGPDRPYQPQHF.

This chain joins TRBV19 and TRBJ1-5; TRBD1 aligns across 7 bases. There are 14 residues in the CDR3. Germline V gives CDR1 LNHDA, CDR2 SQIVND (reference sequence). The V segment lost 4 bases and the J segment 2 bases; nucleotides outside the gene matches: 2. CDR3 coding DNA: TGTGCCAGTAGTAATCAGGGGGGCAATCAGCCCCAGCATTTT. Translating gives CASSNQGGNQPQHF.

The chain joins TRBV29-1 to TRBJ1-1, with D perhaps TRBD1 (5 bases). The V and J ends lost 7 bases and 4 bases respectively, with 22 bases between them. CDR3 length: 15 amino acids. CDR1 and CDR2 (germline): SQVTM, ANQGSEA. CDR3 nucleotide sequence: TGCAGCGCTGGGGCGCCCGGCAGGGTAGGCACTGAAGCTTTCTTT. Translated: CSAGAPGRVGTEAFF.

This clone was counted once. Here the CDR3 DNA reads TGCAGCGTTGAAGTTGCCAGGGGAGTGGATACGCAGTATTTT. As protein: CSVEVARGVDTQYF. V gene TRBV29-1 combines with J gene TRBJ2-3; TRBD1 might be the D (6 bases). The CDR3 spans 14 residues. Between the trimmed V and J ends, which lost 1 base and 6 bases, there was a span of 14 bases. The germline CDR1 and CDR2 sequences are SQVTM and ANQGSEA.

V is TRBV27 and J is TRBJ1-1, with TRBD1 matching 8 bases. J lost 3 bases, V lost 6 bases, and 3 bases had no gene match. Germline V gene data show CDR1 as MNHEY and CDR2 as SMNVEV (reference sequence). The CDR3 has 13 amino acids. CDR3 in amino acids: CASRGQGYTEAFF. In nucleotides, the CDR3 is TGTGCCAGCAGAGGACAGGGTTACACTGAAGCTTTCTTT.

The rearrangement joins TRBV6-5 to TRBJ1-5, with a tentative D call TRBD1 (6 bases). This CDR3 contains 15 residues. V lost 0 bases, J lost 5 bases, and 11 bases lay in between. Germline CDR1 MNHEY, CDR2 SVGAGI. CDR3 in DNA: TGTGCCAGCAGTTACTCCTACAGGGTTTATCAGCCCCAGCATTTT. Amino acids: CASSYSYRVYQPQHF.

In nucleotides, the CDR3 is TGTGTCCCAAGCAGTCGGGAGGGCGCTGAAGCTTTCTTT. It translates to CVPSSREGAEAFF. The chain uses TRBV7-5 and TRBJ1-1. TRBV7-5 is a documented pseudogene. The CDR3 loop spans 13 amino acids.

The chain couples TRBV20-1 to TRBJ2-1; weak D call: TRBD2 (5 bases). The germline gives CDR1 DFQATT, CDR2 SNEGSKA (reference sequence). The CDR3 spans 15 residues. Trimming pared 3 bases from V and 3 bases from J, leaving 15 bases between. CDR3 bases: TGCAGTGCTAGTCCCAGCGGACCCTTCTACAATGAGCAGTTCTTC. Protein: CSASPSGPFYNEQFF.

The chain joins TRBV7-8 to TRBJ2-7, with D uncertain. The CDR3 runs 12 residues. The germline CDR1 and CDR2 sequences are SGHVS and FQNEAQ. Trimming shortened V by 5 bases and J by 3 bases, and 8 bases separated the two germline ends. The CDR3 nucleotides are TGTGCCAGCAGCCGCCTAGTCTACGAGCAGTACTTC. Translation gives CASSRLVYEQYF.

The rearrangement links TRBV11-3 to TRBJ2-2; D is ambiguous. Trimming removed 4 bases from V and 1 base from J, with 7 bases in between. The CDR3 sequence is 14 residues long. The germline CDR1 and CDR2 sequences are SGHNT and YENEEA. CDR3 protein: CASSSQWNTGELFF. CDR3 nucleotides: TGTGCCAGCAGCTCCCAATGGAACACCGGGGAGCTGTTTTTT.

The chain uses TRBV7-3 and TRBJ2-7; the D gene is possibly TRBD2 (6 bases). CDR1 and CDR2 (germline): SGHTA, FQGTGA. Trimming left V 2 bases short and J 6 bases short, with 20 bases between. The length of the CDR3 is 16 residues. CDR3 DNA: TGTGCCAGCAGCTTATATCCGCTGGGACTCTCTGGCGAGCAGTACTTC. The encoded protein is CASSLYPLGLSGEQYF.